These 26 T cell receptor beta chains came from one sample sequenced in a study of shared clonotypes between healthy human individuals. Clones were sequenced by immunoSEQ multiplex PCR, and TCRdb holds only the in-frame ones, with some missing. The data show 1.6 million or so clones, approximately 96% seen once. The sample consisted of naive CD4+ T cells sorted from blood. As for subset: CD45RA+ positively selected. The receptors stem from a man aged 25 to 40 in good health.

V usage is TRBV14 and J usage is TRBJ2-7; possible D gene TRBD2, 6 bases. CDR1 is SGHDN, CDR2 FVKESK, per germline. Trimming took off 2 bases at V and 1 base at J, with 12 bases between the two ends. The CDR3 consists of 15 residues. The DNA for the CDR3 is TGTGCCAGCAGCCAATGGGGAGGTAAATCCTACGAGCAGTACTTC. It specifies CASSQWGGKSYEQYF. Together with reference TRBV14 and TRBJ2-7, the CDR3 gives the full variable domain: EAGVTQFPSHSVIEKGQTVTLRCDPISGHDNLYWYRRVMGKEIKFLLHFVKESKQDESGMPNNRFLAERTGGTYSTLKVQPAELEDSGVYFCASSQWGGKSYEQYFGPGTRLTVT.

This clone has only one observation. The genes are TRBV28 and TRBJ1-1; D is uncertain. The V end lost 3 bases, the J end lost 1 base, and 18 bases lay between the germline ends. The CDR3 length is 17 residues. Per the germline V gene, CDR1 is MDHEN and CDR2 is SYDVKM. CDR3 sequence: CASSFISPTQSNTEAFF. The CDR3 DNA reads as TGTGCCAGCAGTTTTATAAGCCCCACACAGTCGAACACTGAAGCTTTCTTT.

This clone was seen just once. The chain combines TRBV4-3 with TRBJ2-7; D is uncertain. The V and J ends lost 0 bases and 5 bases respectively, with 17 bases between them. From germline, CDR1 is LGHNA and CDR2 YSLEER. The CDR3 has 16 residues. CDR3 sequence reads: CASSQDGPPNPHEQYF. The CDR3 coding sequence is TGCGCCAGCAGCCAAGATGGCCCACCAAATCCCCACGAGCAGTACTTC.

V usage is TRBV9 and J usage is TRBJ1-2; 10 bases agree with TRBD1. V dropped 3 bases and J dropped 11; count of bases not matched to a gene: 7. From germline, CDR1 is SGDLS and CDR2 YYNGEE. The length of the CDR3 is 13 residues. The CDR3 loop is CASSGRDRGLYTF. CDR3 DNA sequence: TGTGCCAGCAGCGGCCGGGACAGGGGTCTTTACACCTTC.

The chain uses TRBV10-3 and TRBJ1-4; no clear D gene. The germline gives CDR1 ENHRY, CDR2 SYGVKD. V lost 4 bases, J lost 1 base, and 13 bases lay in between. The CDR3 sequence is 16 residues long. CDR3 in DNA: TGTGCCATCAGTGTGGGTCCCCTGGGAACTAATGAAAAACTGTTTTTT. Its translation: CAISVGPLGTNEKLFF.

This clone was observed a single time. In DNA, the CDR3 is TGTGCCAGCAGTTCCGCCAGGGTTGTGGCCGGGGAGCTGTTTTTT. It codes for CASSSARVVAGELFF. The rearrangement uses TRBV28 and TRBJ2-2, with D perhaps matching TRBD1 (5 bases). V shed 4 bases and J shed 6 bases, with 15 bases lying between them. This CDR3 has 15 residues. Germline V gene data show CDR1 as MDHEN and CDR2 as SYDVKM.

The gene calls are TRBV9 and TRBJ2-7, with D hard to call. Germline V gene sequence: CDR1 SGDLS, CDR2 YYNGEE. This CDR3 is built from 13 residues. V was clipped by 4 bases and J by 6 bases, with 14 bases between them. CDR3 nucleotides: TGTGCCAGCAGCTCCGAACGTAGGGTCGAGCAGTACTTC. Translating it yields CASSSERRVEQYF. Full variable domain (missing parts from reference TRBV9 and TRBJ2-7): DSGVTQTPKHLITATGQRVTLRCSPRSGDLSVYWYQQSLDQGLQFLIQYYNGEERAKGNILERFSAQQFPDLHSELNLSSLELGDSALYFCASSSERRVEQYFGPGTRLTVT.

The chain joins TRBV2 to TRBJ1-4, with D possibly being TRBD1 (5 bases). The CDR3 sequence is 16 residues long. Looked up from germline, CDR1 is SNHLY and CDR2 is FYNNEI. Between the trimmed V and J ends, which lost 6 bases and 2 bases, there was a span of 16 bases. CDR3 DNA sequence: TGTGCCAGCAGGAGACCGGGACTGATCACTAATGAAAAACTGTTTTTT. Translated, it gives CASRRPGLITNEKLFF.

This clone was seen a handful of times. Other DNA sequences from this sample encode an identical CDR3 as well. CDR3 nucleotide sequence: TGCAGCGTTGGGCAGGCCTACGAGCAGTACTTC. This translates into CSVGQAYEQYF. The V gene is TRBV29-1, the J gene TRBJ2-7, with unresolved D. CDR1 SQVTM and CDR2 ANQGSEA come from the germline V gene. This CDR3 comprises 11 residues. Trimming removed 4 bases from V and 2 bases from J, with 6 bases in between.

This chain joins TRBV9 and TRBJ2-1, with D perhaps TRBD1 (6 bases). Trimming took 4 bases from V and 4 from J, leaving 21 bases between them. The germline V gene encodes CDR1 SGDLS and CDR2 YYNGEE. The CDR3 has 17 amino acids. The CDR3 here is CASSPRSWTAGYNEQFF. The CDR3 DNA reads TGTGCCAGCAGCCCCCGATCTTGGACAGCCGGATACAATGAGCAGTTCTTC.

The rearrangement links TRBV25-1 to TRBJ2-2; maybe TRBD1 (5 bases). Germline V lookup: CDR1 MGHDK, CDR2 SYGVNS. This CDR3 region has 15 residues. V lost 3 bases to trimming and J lost 3 bases, with 11 bases between them. CDR3 sequence reads: CASSESGRYTGELFF. In DNA form, the CDR3 reads TGTGCCAGCAGTGAGTCAGGGCGGTACACCGGGGAGCTGTTTTTT.

The rearrangement uses TRBV6-1 and TRBJ1-3; possible D gene TRBD1, 6 bases. Trimming left V 8 bases short and J 4 bases short, with 15 bases between. CDR1 is MNHNS, CDR2 SASEGT, per germline. The CDR3 runs to 14 residues. CDR3 protein: CASGKGHFGNTIYF. Written as DNA, the CDR3 is TGTGCCAGCGGAAAGGGACACTTCGGAAACACCATATATTTT.

J is TRBJ1-5 and V is TRBV7-6; TRBD1 agrees at 9 bases. V lost 6 bases and J lost 6; bases outside the gene matches: 6. The CDR3 length is 14 residues. The germline gives CDR1 SGHVS, CDR2 FNYEAQ. The CDR3 region has the DNA TGTGCCAGCAGTCCGGGACAGGGCCCTCAGCCCCAGCATTTT. Translated: CASSPGQGPQPQHF. Variable domain in full (rest from reference TRBV7-6 and TRBJ1-5): GAGVSQSPRYKVTKRGQDVALRCDPISGHVSLYWYRQALGQGPEFLTYFNYEAQQDKSGLPNDRFSAERPEGSISTLTIQRTEQRDSAMYRCASSPGQGPQPQHFGDGTRLSIL.

Turning to this clone: At one end the junction does not follow the germline gene, possibly because of a read error. V gene TRBV28 combines with J gene TRBJ2-4; TRBD2 is a possible D gene (5 bases). The CDR3 has 14 amino acids. CDR1 is MDHEN, CDR2 SYDVKM, per germline. CDR3 sequence reads: CASGFQGSENIQYF. The CDR3 bases are TGTGCCAGCGGTTTTCAAGGGAGCGAAAACATTCAGTACTTC. Based on the CDR3 plus reference TRBV28 and TRBJ2-4, the full variable domain is DVKVTQSSRYLVKRTGEKVFLECVQDMDHENMFWYRQDPGLGLRLIYFSYDVKMKEKGDIPEGYSVSREKKERFSLILESASTNQTSMYLCASGFQGSENIQYFGAGTRLSVL.

The rearrangement links TRBV5-4 to TRBJ2-7; D perhaps matches TRBD2 (5 bases). There are 12 residues in the CDR3. The germline V gene encodes CDR1 SGHNT and CDR2 YYREEE (reference sequence). V was cut by 5 bases and J by 7 bases, with 13 bases left in between. The CDR3 reads CASSPEGLEQYF. Here the CDR3 DNA reads TGTGCCAGCAGTCCTGAGGGCTTGGAGCAGTACTTC.

Note on this clone: Distinct nucleotide sequences in the sample also encode this CDR3. The chain employs TRBV5-4 and TRBJ2-7; weak D call: TRBD2 (6 bases). Germline V gene lookup returns CDR1 SGHNT and CDR2 YYREEE (reference sequence). V was cut by 0 bases and J by 2 bases, with 12 bases left in between. The CDR3 has 15 residues. CDR3 bases: TGTGCCAGCAGCTTGGTTGGGACTCTTACCTACGAGCAGTACTTC. Translation: CASSLVGTLTYEQYF.

The J gene is TRBJ2-7, the V gene TRBV9, with D possibly matching TRBD2 (6 bases). Germline CDR1 and CDR2: SGDLS and YYNGEE. This CDR3 region has 15 residues. V dropped 4 bases and J dropped 1 base, with 15 bases sitting between them. The CDR3 DNA reads TGTGCCAGCAGCCCAGAGGCTAGCGCTTCCTACGAGCAGTACTTC. Protein product: CASSPEASASYEQYF.

The V gene is TRBV4-1, the J gene TRBJ1-2, with D uncertain. The ends were cut back, 4 bases at V and 3 bases at J, with 24 bases in the middle. The CDR3 runs 18 residues. Germline loops: CDR1 MGHRA, CDR2 YSYEKL. The CDR3 spells CASSPPLRKSGPDYGYTF. For the CDR3, the DNA is TGCGCCAGCAGCCCACCTCTTAGGAAGTCCGGCCCGGACTATGGCTACACCTTC.

The CDR3 sequence: CASSRDGKNIQYF. The CDR3 region has the DNA TGCGCCAGCAGCCGGGACGGAAAAAACATTCAGTACTTC. The rearrangement uses TRBV5-1 and TRBJ2-4; D possibly matches TRBD1 or TRBD2 (5 bases each). This CDR3 contains 13 residues. The V and J ends lost 4 bases and 4 bases respectively, with 9 bases between them. CDR1 SGHRS and CDR2 YFSETQ come from the germline V gene.

This clone occurred once. The chain is built from TRBV28 and TRBJ2-5; perhaps TRBD2 as D (6 bases). From germline, CDR1 is MDHEN and CDR2 SYDVKM. The CDR3 covers 13 residues. V lost 2 bases and J lost 9, with 13 bases in between. CDR3 in amino acids: CASSLRLPGAQYF. CDR3 DNA sequence: TGTGCCAGCAGTTTAAGACTCCCGGGAGCCCAGTACTTC.

V is TRBV5-6 and J is TRBJ2-1, with 9 bases fitting TRBD2. Germline CDR1 is SGHDT and CDR2 is YYEEEE. V lost 4 bases to trimming and J lost 8 bases; unmatched junction nucleotides: 10. CDR3 length equals 15 residues. The CDR3: CASSLKLAGYDEQFF. CDR3 nucleotide sequence: TGTGCCAGCAGCCTCAAACTAGCGGGTTATGATGAGCAGTTCTTC.

This rearrangement joins TRBV2 to TRBJ1-4; 11 bases map to TRBD1. V lost 5 bases to trimming and J lost 0 bases; unmatched junction nucleotides: 5. This CDR3 contains 17 residues. Germline CDR1 and CDR2: SNHLY and FYNNEI. In DNA form, the CDR3 reads TGTGCCAGCAGTCCCGGACAGGGGGCTCCAACTAATGAAAAACTGTTTTTT. This gives the protein CASSPGQGAPTNEKLFF.

As concerns this clone: The same CDR3 is also encoded by other DNA sequences in this sample. CDR3 sequence (DNA): TGCGCCAGCAGCTTGGCGGGGGTGAGCCCTGAAGCTTTCTTT. It yields the protein CASSLAGVSPEAFF. The chain couples TRBV5-1 to TRBJ1-1; a possible D gene is TRBD1 (5 bases). Germline loops: CDR1 SGHRS, CDR2 YFSETQ. The length of the CDR3 is 14 residues. V was pared by 0 bases and J by 6 bases, with 12 bases between.

J is TRBJ1-1 and V is TRBV18; D is perhaps TRBD1 (5 bases). V was shortened by 0 bases and J by 4 bases, with 12 bases between the two germline ends. The length of the CDR3 is 15 residues. Germline values: CDR1 KGHSH, CDR2 LQKENI. DNA of the CDR3: TGTGCCAGCTCACCACCTCACGGGGGTAGCACTGAAGCTTTCTTT. It is translated as CASSPPHGGSTEAFF.

The chain links TRBV5-4 to TRBJ2-1, with D perhaps TRBD2 (6 bases). CDR1 SGHNT and CDR2 YYREEE come from the germline V gene (reference sequence). The CDR3 is 16 residues long. V was pared by 2 bases and J by 0 bases, with 12 bases between. The CDR3 DNA sequence: TGTGCCAGCAGCTTCGACAGCGGGCCCTCCTACAATGAGCAGTTCTTC. Its protein product is CASSFDSGPSYNEQFF.

A note on this clone: This same CDR3 is encoded by further DNA sequences in the sample. This chain links TRBV2 with TRBJ2-7, with D tentatively TRBD1 or TRBD2 (5 bases each). The germline V and J ends were trimmed by 8 bases and 0 bases, with 14 bases remaining between them. The CDR3 spans 14 residues. CDR1 and CDR2 from the germline V gene are SNHLY and FYNNEI. The DNA of the CDR3 is TGTGCCAGCCGGGGACGAGGGCACTCCTACGAGCAGTACTTC. Protein: CASRGRGHSYEQYF.